The clone carrying this TCR beta chain appeared many times. Antigen: not known. CDR3 length: 14 amino acids. Losses at the gene ends were 3 bases for V and 9 bases for J; bases not matched to a gene: 5. The source of the sample is a study of neurological immune-mediated disorders. Preparation of the unsorted libraries drew on 2 million PBMCs stored at -80 C. cDNA synthesis was performed by 5'RACE with 10-nucleotide random UMIs. Over 170 million TCR-beta sequences from 15-18 subjects came from every sequencing run. One entry per CDR3 protein, called by TCRdb with MiXCR from the 5' RACE reads. The sample lists 20,000 to 25,000 distinct CDR3 sequences; roughly 15% were seen once. Findings and limits, study-wide: Private repertoires in all groups were suggested, as expanded clones shared no CDR3 amino acid sequences across subjects.

The chain has TRBV12-3 or TRBV12-4 and TRBJ2-4; the match to TRBD2 covers 10 bases. The sample taken for sequencing was PBMCs. The clonotype originates from a female donor with HTLV-1-associated myelopathy (HAM/TSP). This CDR3 is CASSFRSGGGIQYF. In DNA form, the CDR3 reads TGTGCCAGCAGTTTCAGAAGCGGGGGGGGCATTCAGTACTTC.